These 22 T cell receptor beta chains originate from one sample sequenced in a study of identical twins. MiXCR, run by TCRdb on the 5' RACE reads, gives a single entry per CDR3 protein. The sample lists a few hundred thousand distinct CDR3 sequences, just under 10% seen once, with roughly 3.2% in the top ten. Another study also made use of these data, one on yellow fever vaccine responses in identical twins.

Input material: PBMCs. All receptors derive from a woman younger than 35 in good health.

The chain carries TRBV7-3 and TRBJ2-2, with 9 bases lining up with TRBD2. V was clipped by 5 bases and J by 5 bases; unmatched bases: 9. This CDR3 spans 16 amino acids. Germline V gene sequence: CDR1 SGHTA, CDR2 FQGTGA. As DNA, the CDR3 is TGTGCCAGCAGCCCCCGTGCTAGCGGGGTAACCGGGGAGCTGTTTTTT. As protein: CASSPRASGVTGELFF.

The J gene is TRBJ2-3, the V gene TRBV7-3; D not resolved. The CDR3 consists of 14 residues. V dropped 2 bases and J dropped 5 bases, with 11 bases sitting between them. Germline V gene sequence: CDR1 SGHTA, CDR2 FQGTGA. The DNA of the CDR3 is TGTGCCAGCAGCTTAGGGCTAACGGGAGATACGCAGTATTTT. Amino acids: CASSLGLTGDTQYF.

This clonotype was counted only a few times. The junction and the germline gene differ at one end; a read error may be behind it. The chain combines TRBV27 with TRBJ1-1, with TRBD1 as a possible D gene (6 bases). Germline values: CDR1 MNHEY, CDR2 SMNVEV (reference sequence). The CDR3 sequence is 19 residues long. CDR3 in amino acids: CTSSLNLMRTAKGGTEAFF. Written as DNA, the CDR3 is TGCACCAGCAGTTTAAATTTGATGAGGACAGCCAAGGGAGGCACTGAAGCTTTCTTT.

This clonotype was recorded many times. The chain employs TRBV29-1 and TRBJ2-1; 8 bases match TRBD2. The CDR3 covers 17 residues. CDR1 is SQVTM and CDR2 is ANQGSEA in the germline V gene. After removal of 0 bases from V and 5 bases from J, the junction contained 12 bases not matched to a gene. The CDR3 here is CSVEDQRTSWSNNEQFF. The CDR3 DNA reads TGCAGCGTTGAAGACCAACGGACTAGCTGGTCGAACAATGAGCAGTTCTTC.

The rearrangement uses TRBV20-1 and TRBJ1-5; TRBD1 is a possible D gene (6 bases). CDR1 and CDR2 from the germline V gene are DFQATT and SNEGSKA (reference sequence). V was clipped by 5 bases and J by 0 bases, with 14 bases between them. The CDR3 spans 15 residues. The CDR3 is CSAAQGTLSNQPQHF. The CDR3 bases are TGCAGTGCTGCTCAGGGGACACTTAGCAATCAGCCCCAGCATTTT.

This chain joins TRBV20-1 and TRBJ2-4; D gene ambiguous. There are 14 residues in the CDR3. CDR1 is DFQATT and CDR2 is SNEGSKA in the germline V gene (reference sequence). The V end was cut by 3 bases, the J end by 4 bases, with 13 bases between. The CDR3 bases are TGCAGTGCTAGGGGGAATAGCCGGAAAAACATTCAGTACTTC. It specifies CSARGNSRKNIQYF.

A few counts support this clonotype. The rearrangement joins TRBV19 to TRBJ2-1; D ambiguous. The CDR3 runs to 13 residues. The V and J ends lost 1 base and 8 bases respectively, with 9 bases between them. Per germline, CDR1 LNHDA and CDR2 SQIVND (reference sequence). CDR3 nucleotides: TGTGCCAGTAGTATAGTACGAGGATATGAGCAGTTCTTC. Protein: CASSIVRGYEQFF.

In this sample, this clonotype turned up a few times. CDR3 region: CASRPDGRADNEQFF. In DNA form, the CDR3 reads TGTGCCAGCAGGCCGGATGGACGAGCGGATAATGAGCAGTTCTTC. The chain uses TRBV6-2 or TRBV6-3 and TRBJ2-1; TRBD2 might be the D (5 bases). V lost 6 bases and J lost 7, with 19 bases in between. This CDR3 region has 15 residues. CDR1 and CDR2 (germline): MNHEY, SVGEGT.

This clonotype was recorded only once. The rearrangement joins TRBV30 to TRBJ1-3; D is uncertain. V was cut by 3 bases and J by 9 bases, with 6 bases left in between. The CDR3 loop spans 10 amino acids. Germline V gene sequence: CDR1 GTSNPN, CDR2 SVGIG (reference sequence). The CDR3 DNA reads TGTGCCTGGAGACAAAGCACCATATATTTT. Amino acid sequence: CAWRQSTIYF.

The chain combines TRBV6-1 with TRBJ2-5, with TRBD2 identical over 7 bases. CDR3 length: 12 residues. J gave up 1 base and V 7 bases, and 0 bases lay outside the gene matches. Germline values: CDR1 MNHNS, CDR2 SASEGT. The CDR3 region is CASTSGQETQYF. The CDR3 nucleotides are TGTGCCAGCACTAGCGGCCAAGAGACCCAGTACTTC.

Ten or more counts support this clonotype. The chain is built from TRBV20-1 and TRBJ2-7; 7 positions agree with TRBD2. The CDR3 is 15 amino acids. J lost 3 bases, V lost 2 bases, and 10 bases had no gene match. The germline V gene encodes CDR1 DFQATT and CDR2 SNEGSKA (reference sequence). CDR3 loop: CSARPTGGGFYEQYF. CDR3 nucleotide sequence: TGCAGTGCTAGACCGACGGGCGGGGGTTTCTACGAGCAGTACTTC.

This clonotype has just a few counts. The chain recombines TRBV4-2 with TRBJ2-1, with 9 bases fitting TRBD2. The V gene's germline CDR1 is LGHNA and CDR2 YNFKEQ. This CDR3 has 18 residues. The V and J ends lost 1 base and 6 bases, in that order; junction bases with no gene match: 13. The CDR3 region has the DNA TGTGCCAGCAGCCAAGTCTCCCCAGCTAGCGGGATCCCCAATGAGCAGTTCTTC. It encodes CASSQVSPASGIPNEQFF.

The chain is built from TRBV5-1 and TRBJ2-1; 12 positions match TRBD2. CDR3 length: 18 amino acids. J lost 3 bases, V lost 4 bases, and 11 bases had no gene match. Germline CDR1 reads SGHRS; CDR2 reads YFSETQ. The CDR3 bases are TGCGCCAGCAGCCTAGGACTAGCGGGGACTATAGGCTACAATGAGCAGTTCTTC. As protein: CASSLGLAGTIGYNEQFF.

The sample holds a few counts of this clonotype. The chain is built from TRBV27 and TRBJ2-1; a weak D match, TRBD1 (5 bases). Trimming pared 10 bases from V and 6 bases from J, leaving 10 bases between. Germline lookup yields CDR1 MNHEY and CDR2 SMNVEV (reference sequence). CDR3 length: 11 residues. Here the CDR3 reads CATKQGNEQFF. The CDR3 DNA is TGTGCCACCAAGCAGGGCAATGAGCAGTTCTTC.

This clonotype turned up a few times. This sequence joins TRBV11-2 and TRBJ2-7, with 13 bases matching TRBD2. This CDR3 is built from 15 residues. Germline V gene lookup returns CDR1 SGHAT and CDR2 FQNNGV. V lost 5 bases and J lost 6; bases outside the gene matches: 7. The CDR3 loop reads CASSLRTSGGFEQYF. For the CDR3, the DNA is TGTGCCAGCAGCCTCCGGACTAGCGGGGGTTTCGAGCAGTACTTC.

This clonotype occurred many times. This chain joins TRBV12-3 or TRBV12-4 and TRBJ2-5, with TRBD1 identical over 9 bases. The CDR3 is 15 amino acids. Unmatched junction bases numbered 10, after V lost 7 bases and J lost 4 bases. CDR3 region: CASTPGDRGAETQYF. For the CDR3, the DNA is TGTGCCAGCACCCCGGGTGACAGGGGGGCAGAGACCCAGTACTTC.

This clonotype was detected ten times or more. The V gene is TRBV10-3, the J gene TRBJ2-7; 10 positions match TRBD1. Germline V lookup: CDR1 ENHRY, CDR2 SYGVKD. This CDR3 region has 15 residues. Trimming took 4 bases from V and 2 from J; bases not matched to a gene: 5. The CDR3, as DNA: TGTGCCATCAGTGTCCAGGGACAGGGGACCTACGAGCAGTACTTC. It yields the protein CAISVQGQGTYEQYF.

This clonotype has only a few counts. The rearrangement joins TRBV7-6 to TRBJ2-1; 8 positions match TRBD2. The germline V gene has CDR1 SGHVS and CDR2 FNYEAQ. This CDR3 spans 15 amino acids. With 1 base clipped from V and 7 bases from J, the junction kept 6 bases outside the gene matches. The CDR3 sequence is CASSLGVSGINEQFF. Here the CDR3 DNA reads TGTGCCAGCAGCTTAGGTGTTAGCGGGATTAATGAGCAGTTCTTC.

This chain joins TRBV20-1 and TRBJ1-1, with TRBD1 matching 7 bases. After removal of 6 bases from V and 7 bases from J, the junction contained 5 bases not matched to a gene. Germline V gene lookup returns CDR1 DFQATT and CDR2 SNEGSKA (reference sequence). There are 11 residues in the CDR3. The CDR3 is CSARGVYEAFF. The CDR3 region has the DNA TGCAGTGCCAGGGGGGTTTATGAAGCTTTCTTT.

This clonotype has just a few counts. This chain uses TRBV12-3 or TRBV12-4 with TRBJ2-7; D uncertain. This CDR3 spans 13 amino acids. The V end lost 6 bases, the J end lost 2 bases, and 11 bases lay between the germline ends. The CDR3 DNA reads as TGTGCCAGCAGACCGGACCACCCCTACGAGCAGTACTTC. Translated, it gives CASRPDHPYEQYF.

This clonotype has only a few counts. This chain joins TRBV11-2 and TRBJ2-3; D possibly corresponds to TRBD2 (5 bases). Germline assignment: CDR1 SGHAT and CDR2 FQNNGV. V lost 3 bases to trimming and J lost 3 bases, with 16 bases between them. The length of the CDR3 is 16 residues. CDR3 DNA: TGTGCCAGCAGCTTCTACGGCGGGCCTACTACAGATACGCAGTATTTT. It translates to CASSFYGGPTTDTQYF.

This clonotype came up a few times. The chain recombines TRBV27 with TRBJ2-1; either TRBD1 or TRBD2 may supply D (5 bases each). This CDR3 has 13 amino acids. Per the germline V gene, CDR1 is MNHEY and CDR2 is SMNVEV (reference sequence). V lost 6 bases to trimming and J lost 10 bases, with 16 bases between them. The CDR3 sequence is CASSPILGVEQFF. The CDR3 DNA follows: TGTGCCAGCAGCCCGATACTAGGGGTCGAGCAGTTCTTC.